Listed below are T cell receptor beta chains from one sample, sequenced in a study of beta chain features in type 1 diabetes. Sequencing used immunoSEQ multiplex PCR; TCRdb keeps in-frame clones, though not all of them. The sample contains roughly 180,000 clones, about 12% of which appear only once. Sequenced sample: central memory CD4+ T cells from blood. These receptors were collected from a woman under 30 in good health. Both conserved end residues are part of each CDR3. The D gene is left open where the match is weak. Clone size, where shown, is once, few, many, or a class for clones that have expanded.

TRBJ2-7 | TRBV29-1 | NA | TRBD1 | TGCAGCGTTGAGACAGGGGGGGACGAGCAGTACTTC | CSVETGGDEQYF
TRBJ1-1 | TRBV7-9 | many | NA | TGTGCCAGCAGCTTAGCACGACTCACTGAAGCTTTCTTT | CASSLARLTEAFF
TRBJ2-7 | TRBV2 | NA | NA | TGTGCCAGCCGACGGACTGATATGGAGCAGTACTTC | CASRRTDMEQYF
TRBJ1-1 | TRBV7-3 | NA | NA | TGTGCCAGCAGCCCGCAGGGAAGGGTTGTGGCTTTCTTT | CASSPQGRVVAFF
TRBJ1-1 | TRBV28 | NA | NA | TGTGCCAGCAGTCCCTTACGTAGGGAGGAGACTGAAGCTTTCTTT | CASSPLRREETEAFF
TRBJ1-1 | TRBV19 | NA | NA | TGTGCCAGTAGTATAGGCCTTGACAGTGCTGGGGCTTTCTTT | CASSIGLDSAGAFF
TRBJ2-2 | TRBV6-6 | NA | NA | TGTGCCAGCAGTTACTCGTTTTTAAACACCGGGGAGCTGTTTTTT | CASSYSFLNTGELFF
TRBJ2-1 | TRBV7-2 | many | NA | TGTGCCAGCAGCTTAGTTAACTACAATGAGCAGTTCTTC | CASSLVNYNEQFF
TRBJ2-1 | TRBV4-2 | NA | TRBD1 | TGTGCCAGCAGCCAAGAGGTCGGACAGGGGGCACGTGAGCAGTTCTTC | CASSQEVGQGAREQFF
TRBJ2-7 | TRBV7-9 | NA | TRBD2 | TGTGCCAGCAGACCCACTAGCGGGAGCTCTAACGAGCAGTACTTC | CASRPTSGSSNEQYF
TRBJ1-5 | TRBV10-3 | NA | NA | TGTGCCATCAGTGCCGACTTTGGGAATCAGCCCCAGCATTTT | CAISADFGNQPQHF
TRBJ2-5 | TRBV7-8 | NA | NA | TGTGCCGTCCAGGGTAGGCAAGAGACCCAGTACTTC | CAVQGRQETQYF
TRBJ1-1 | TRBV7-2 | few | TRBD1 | TGTGCCAGCAGCTTTGCCGGGACAGATGAAGCTTTCTTT | CASSFAGTDEAFF
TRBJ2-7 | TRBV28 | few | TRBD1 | TGTGCCAGCAGGATGACAGGGCAGACCTACGAGCAGTACTTC | CASRMTGQTYEQYF
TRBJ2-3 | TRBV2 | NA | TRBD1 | TGTGCCAGCATTCACGGGACAGGGTTTGGGGGAGATACGCAGTATTTT | CASIHGTGFGGDTQYF
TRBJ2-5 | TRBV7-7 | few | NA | TGTGCTAGCAGCAAGGGGGTGGATCCGGAGACCCAGTACTTC | CASSKGVDPETQYF
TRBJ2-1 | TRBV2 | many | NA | TGTGCCAGCAGTGAAGAGGACTCGTCCTACAATGAGCAGTTCTTC | CASSEEDSSYNEQFF
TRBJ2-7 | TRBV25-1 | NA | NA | TGTGCCAGCAGTGGGCCCCGAAGCTACGAGCAGTACTTC | CASSGPRSYEQYF
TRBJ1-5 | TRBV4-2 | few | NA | TGTGCCAGCAGCCCCTTAAGCGGAGGAGAAGCCCAGCATTTT | CASSPLSGGEAQHF
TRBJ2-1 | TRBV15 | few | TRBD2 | TGTGCCACCAGCAGAGATCCCGGGACTAGCGGGATCAATGAGCAGTTCTTC | CATSRDPGTSGINEQFF
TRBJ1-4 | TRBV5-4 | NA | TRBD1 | TGTGCCAGCAGCCCCGACAGGGGTGAAAAACTGTTTTTT | CASSPDRGEKLFF
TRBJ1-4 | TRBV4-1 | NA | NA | TGCGCCAGCAGCAGGGGAATCTCTAATGAAAAACTGTTTTTT | CASSRGISNEKLFF
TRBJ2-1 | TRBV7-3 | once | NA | TGTGCCAGCAATACCGGGGTAGGCTACAATGAGCAGTTCTTC | CASNTGVGYNEQFF
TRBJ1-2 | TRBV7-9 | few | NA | TGTGCCAGCAGCTTAGGCGGAAGCCTTAACTATGGCTACACCTTC | CASSLGGSLNYGYTF
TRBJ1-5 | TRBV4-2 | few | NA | TGTGCCAGCAGCCGACAAAGGGAGCCTCAGCCCCAGCATTTT | CASSRQREPQPQHF
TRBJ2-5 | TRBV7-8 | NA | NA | TGTGCCAGCAGCTTAGTTGTAGCGGTAGGCCGGGAGACCCAGTACTTC | CASSLVVAVGRETQYF
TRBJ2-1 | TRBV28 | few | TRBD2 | TGTGCCAGCAGAAGAGCGGGAGACCCCCCGGGTGAGCAGTTCTTC | CASRRAGDPPGEQFF
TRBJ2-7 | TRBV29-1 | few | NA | TGCAGCGTCCGAGGTGGCACACGGAACAACTACGAGCAGTACTTC | CSVRGGTRNNYEQYF
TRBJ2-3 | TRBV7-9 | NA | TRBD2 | TGTGCCAGCAGCGCCGGACTAGCGGGGGCCTCCCTAGATACGCAGTATTTT | CASSAGLAGASLDTQYF
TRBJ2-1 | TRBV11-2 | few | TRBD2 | TGTGCCAGCAGCCGCCTTTCAAGGACTAGCGATGAGCAGTTCTTC | CASSRLSRTSDEQFF
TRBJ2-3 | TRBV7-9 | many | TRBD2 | TGTGCCAGCAGCCCTAGGGGAGGGACAGATACGCAGTATTTT | CASSPRGGTDTQYF
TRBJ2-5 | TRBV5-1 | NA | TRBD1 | TGCGCCAGCAGCTCACTAGACAGGGGGCGGGAGACCCAGTACTTC | CASSSLDRGRETQYF